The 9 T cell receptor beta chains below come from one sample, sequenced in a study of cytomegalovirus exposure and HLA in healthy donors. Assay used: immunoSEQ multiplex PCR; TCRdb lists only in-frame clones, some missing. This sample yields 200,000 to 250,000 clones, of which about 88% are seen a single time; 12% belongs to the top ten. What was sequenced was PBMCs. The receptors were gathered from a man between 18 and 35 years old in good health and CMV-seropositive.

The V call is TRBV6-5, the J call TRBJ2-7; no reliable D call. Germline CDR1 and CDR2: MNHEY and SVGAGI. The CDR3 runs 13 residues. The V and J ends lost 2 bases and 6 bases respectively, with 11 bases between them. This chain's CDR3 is CASSYVGKGEQYF. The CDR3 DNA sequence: TGTGCCAGCAGTTACGTGGGGAAGGGCGAGCAGTACTTC.

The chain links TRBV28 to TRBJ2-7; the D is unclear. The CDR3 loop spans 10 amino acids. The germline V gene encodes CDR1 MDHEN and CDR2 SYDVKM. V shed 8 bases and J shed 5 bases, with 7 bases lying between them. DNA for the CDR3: TGTGCCAGCGGTCGCGACGAGCAGTACTTC. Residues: CASGRDEQYF.

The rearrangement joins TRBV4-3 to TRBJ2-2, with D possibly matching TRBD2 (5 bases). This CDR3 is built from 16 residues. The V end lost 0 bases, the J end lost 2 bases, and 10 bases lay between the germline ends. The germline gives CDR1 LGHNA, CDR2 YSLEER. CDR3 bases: TGCGCCAGCAGCCAAGATAGGCTAGCTAACACCGGGGAGCTGTTTTTT. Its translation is CASSQDRLANTGELFF.

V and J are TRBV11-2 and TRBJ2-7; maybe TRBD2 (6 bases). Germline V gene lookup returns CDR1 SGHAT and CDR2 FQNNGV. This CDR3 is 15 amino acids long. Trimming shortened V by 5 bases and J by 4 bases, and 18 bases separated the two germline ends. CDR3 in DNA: TGTGCCAGCAGCCCGACGTGGGCCGGGAGTTACGAGCAGTACTTC. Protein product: CASSPTWAGSYEQYF.

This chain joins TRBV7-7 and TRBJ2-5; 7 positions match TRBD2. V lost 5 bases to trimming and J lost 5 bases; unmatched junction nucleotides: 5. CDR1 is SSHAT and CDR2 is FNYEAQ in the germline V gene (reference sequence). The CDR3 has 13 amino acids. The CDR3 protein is CASSRGLDETQYF. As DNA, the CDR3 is TGTGCCAGCAGCCGAGGACTAGACGAGACCCAGTACTTC.

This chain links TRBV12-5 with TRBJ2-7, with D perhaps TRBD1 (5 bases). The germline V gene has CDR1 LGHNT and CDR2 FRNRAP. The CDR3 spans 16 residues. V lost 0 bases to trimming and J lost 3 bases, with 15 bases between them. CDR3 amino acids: CASGLVPLGAVYEQYF. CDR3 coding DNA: TGTGCTAGTGGTTTGGTACCCCTAGGGGCCGTCTACGAGCAGTACTTC.

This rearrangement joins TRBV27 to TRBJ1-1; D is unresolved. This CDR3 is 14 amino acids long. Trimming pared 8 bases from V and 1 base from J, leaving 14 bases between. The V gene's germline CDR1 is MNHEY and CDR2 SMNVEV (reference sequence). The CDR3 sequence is CASYRMQANTEAFF. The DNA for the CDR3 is TGTGCCAGCTACCGGATGCAGGCGAACACTGAAGCTTTCTTT.

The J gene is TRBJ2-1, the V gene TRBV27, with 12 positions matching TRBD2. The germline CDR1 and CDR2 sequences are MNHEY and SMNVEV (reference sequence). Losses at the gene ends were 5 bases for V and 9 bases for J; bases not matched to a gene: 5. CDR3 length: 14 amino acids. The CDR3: CASSLAGGPVEQFF. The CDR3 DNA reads TGTGCCAGCAGTCTAGCGGGAGGGCCCGTTGAGCAGTTCTTC.

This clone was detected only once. The CDR3 bases are TGTGCCAGCAGCCCTGACAGGCAAGAGACCCAGTACTTC. This encodes CASSPDRQETQYF. The chain recombines TRBV27 with TRBJ2-5; TRBD1 is a possible D gene (6 bases). This CDR3 has 13 residues. Germline V gene sequence: CDR1 MNHEY, CDR2 SMNVEV (reference sequence). V was cut by 6 bases and J by 2 bases, with 10 bases left in between.